This TCR beta chain stems from a study of shared clonotypes between healthy human individuals (TCRdb year 2020). General notes on the study: The cohort comprised a couple of women and a few men aged 18 to 49 years. To increase sequencing depth and limit assay-specific biases, different laboratories used diverse techniques to prepare libraries and sequence TCR repertoires. The study deeply sequenced blood TCR repertoires of roughly five healthy adults to estimate repertoire size and the extent of clonotype sharing between individuals. Per donor, three plates each were used for CD4 naive and CD4 memory, two for CD8 naive, and one for CD8 memory. Leukapheresis yielded between about 0.94 and 9 billion PBMCs per donor. The paper's findings and limits, for the study overall: Across a handful of donors, approximately 4.6% of naive CD4, 3% to 3.5% of naive CD8, about 2.3% of memory CD4, and 0.3% to 0.45% of memory CD8 clonotypes were shared. Compared with non-shared clonotypes, clonotypes shared by all four sorted-subset donors had higher generation probabilities. The genetic and exposure-history diversity represented was limited by the small number of donors. Pairwise subsampling led to the expectation that sequencing depth would affect the degree of clonotype sharing among donors. Sampling was limited to blood, and TCR repertoires in tissue likely differ from TCR repertoires in blood. Incomplete sequencing was indicated by rarefaction of sorted-subset datasets, despite the large sequencing depth. Naive subsets generally had larger estimated clonotype richness than memory subsets did.

CD8 naive samples consisted of CD45RO-negative cells that were positively selected for CCR7, yielding a CD45RA+CCR7+ population without TemRA cells. The donors were healthy, HIV-negative adults who had no recently reported acute infections or vaccinations. Only Caucasian adults living in Nashville, Tennessee, USA were represented among the donors. After blood collection by leukapheresis, PBMCs were isolated using Ficoll-Histopaque density gradient centrifugation and then cryopreserved in the vapor phase of liquid nitrogen. Analytical flow cytometry was used to check the purity and quantity of every magnetically sorted T cell population. Genomic DNA was isolated from every sorted fraction and measured by UV absorbance on a Nanodrop 2000c. This clone was seen a few times. Its binding antigen is unknown. There are no base qualities to consult, and no much larger clone falls within one base. From the germline V gene, CDR1 is SQVTM and CDR2 is ANQGSEA. Deletion took 6 bases off V and 5 bases off J, with a span of 13 bases between the germline ends. Spanning cysteine to phenylalanine, the CDR3 consists of 12 amino acids. Only the CDR3 portion is preserved as DNA: 36 bases, with reading frame beginning at the first base.

Using the deep immunoSEQ assay, TCR CDR3 regions were amplified from genomic DNA by multiplex PCR. Extracted genomic DNA from each cell subset was distributed evenly across all wells of several immunoSEQ 96-well plates, and each plate was treated as a replicate. For sorted subsets, roughly 0.2 ug genomic DNA, equal to approximately 30,000 T cell genomes, was loaded into each replicate PCR. Purified libraries were quantified with a Qubit 3.0 fluorometer, sized on a Bioanalyzer 2100, and re-quantified with the KAPA Library Quantification kit. Every immunoSEQ 96-well plate was sequenced on a dedicated single-read 150-cycle Illumina NextSeq 550 flow cell. Processing in the source paper ran as follows. Because only junctional sequences without quality scores were contained in the immunoSEQ output, filtering matching that applied to full-length reads could not be performed. Sequences were annotated with PyIR, a Python wrapper for IgBLAST v1.9, and V/J genes and CDR3 were assigned using IMGT germline references. Any read was removed if the V/J assignment was weak (E-value above 1e-6), the CDR3 was missing, or the read contained stop codons, out-of-frame junctions, or ambiguous translated residues. V3J clonotypes were defined as sequences sharing an identical inferred V gene, J gene, and CDR3 amino acid sequence. Percentage overlap between repertoires was calculated by dividing the number of shared unique clonotypes by the size of the smaller repertoire. Richness of each repertoire was evaluated using RTK rarefaction, the Chao1 estimator, and Recon v2.1 estimates of unobserved clonotypes. Generation probabilities for all TCRbeta clonotypes obtained by the gDNA method from a handful of donors were computed using OLGA. The table was pulled from immuneACCESS by TCRdb, which kept in-frame rearrangements only. Such tables lose some clones; where checked, under half of the loss comes from unresolved V genes, and the rest has no known cause. The V and J calls and clone size were taken over from that table, and D and trimming were inferred from the DNA. The sample table shows 2 million to 2.5 million clones, and about 93% are seen once. The biggest ten clones account for roughly 1.8% of the sample.

The receptor chain draws on TRBV29-1 and TRBJ1-1; no D segment can be confidently identified. The sequenced sample consisted of naive CD8+ T cells from PBMCs. The label giving this sample's cell subset or site can be read as: CD45RA+CCR7+. The TCR sequence derives from a man aged 18 to 29 in good health. Some clones in this sample may be carry-over from other donors' samples. The CDR3: CSVLAVRTEAFF. The base sequence is TGCAGCGTCTTAGCTGTAAGAACTGAAGCTTTCTTT.